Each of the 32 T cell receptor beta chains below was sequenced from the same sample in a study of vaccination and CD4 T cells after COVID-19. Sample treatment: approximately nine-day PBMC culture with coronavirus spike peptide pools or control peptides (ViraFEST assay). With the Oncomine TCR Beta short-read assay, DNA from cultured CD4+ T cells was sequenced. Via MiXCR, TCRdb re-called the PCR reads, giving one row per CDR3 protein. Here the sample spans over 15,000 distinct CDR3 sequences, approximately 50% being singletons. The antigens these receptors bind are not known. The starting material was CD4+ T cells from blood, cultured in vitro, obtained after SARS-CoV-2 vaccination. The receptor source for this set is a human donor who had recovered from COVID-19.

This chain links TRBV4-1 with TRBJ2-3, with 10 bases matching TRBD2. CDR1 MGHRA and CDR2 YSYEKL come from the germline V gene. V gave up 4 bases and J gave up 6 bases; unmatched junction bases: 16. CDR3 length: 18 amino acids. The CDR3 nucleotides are TGCGCCAGCAGCCCCTCAGTGGCTAGCGGGAGAAGGTCGGATACGCAGTATTTT. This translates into CASSPSVASGRRSDTQYF.

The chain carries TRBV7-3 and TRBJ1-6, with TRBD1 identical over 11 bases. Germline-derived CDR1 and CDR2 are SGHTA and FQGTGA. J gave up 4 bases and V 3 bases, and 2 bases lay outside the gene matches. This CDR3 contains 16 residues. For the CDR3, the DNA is TGTGCCAGCAGCTTGGGGGACAGGGGGTATAATTCACCCCTCCACTTT. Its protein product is CASSLGDRGYNSPLHF.

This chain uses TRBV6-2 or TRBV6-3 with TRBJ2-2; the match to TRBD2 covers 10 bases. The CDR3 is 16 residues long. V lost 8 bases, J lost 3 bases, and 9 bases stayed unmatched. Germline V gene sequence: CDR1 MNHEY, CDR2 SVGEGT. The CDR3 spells CASGQREGFDTGELFF. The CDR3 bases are TGTGCCAGCGGGCAGCGGGAGGGGTTCGACACCGGGGAGCTGTTTTTT.

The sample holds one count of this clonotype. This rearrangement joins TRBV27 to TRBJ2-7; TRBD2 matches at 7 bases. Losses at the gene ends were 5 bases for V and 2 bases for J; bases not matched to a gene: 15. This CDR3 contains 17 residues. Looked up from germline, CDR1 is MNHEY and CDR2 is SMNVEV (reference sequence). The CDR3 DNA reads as TGTGCCAGCAGTATTGAGGAGCGGGACCATAATGCCTACGAGCAGTACTTC. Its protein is CASSIEERDHNAYEQYF.

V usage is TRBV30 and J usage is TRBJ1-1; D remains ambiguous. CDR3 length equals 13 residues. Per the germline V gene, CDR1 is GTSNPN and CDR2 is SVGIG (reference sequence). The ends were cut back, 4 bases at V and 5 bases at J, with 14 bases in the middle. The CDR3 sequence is CAWTGGRETEAFF. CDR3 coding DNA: TGTGCCTGGACTGGTGGGAGGGAGACTGAAGCTTTCTTT.

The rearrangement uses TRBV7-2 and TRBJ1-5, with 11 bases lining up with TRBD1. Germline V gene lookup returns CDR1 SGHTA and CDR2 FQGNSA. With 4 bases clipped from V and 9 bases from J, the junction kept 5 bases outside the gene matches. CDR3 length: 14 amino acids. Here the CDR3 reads CASSWDRGKGPQHF. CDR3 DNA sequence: TGTGCCAGCAGCTGGGACAGGGGGAAGGGGCCCCAGCATTTT.

The CDR3 DNA reads as TGTGCCAGCTCACGGGACTCCAACACTGAAGCTTTCTTT. It encodes CASSRDSNTEAFF. V is TRBV18 and J is TRBJ1-1, with D possibly matching TRBD1 (5 bases). This CDR3 spans 13 amino acids. V lost 4 bases to trimming and J lost 2 bases, with 8 bases between them. The germline CDR1 and CDR2 sequences are KGHSH and LQKENI.

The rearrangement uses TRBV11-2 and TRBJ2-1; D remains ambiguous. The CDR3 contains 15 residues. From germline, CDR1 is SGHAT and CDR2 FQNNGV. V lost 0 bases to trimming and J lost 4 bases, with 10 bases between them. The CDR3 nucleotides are TGTGCCAGCAGCTTAGAACGGCTAGTATACAATGAGCAGTTCTTC. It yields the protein CASSLERLVYNEQFF.

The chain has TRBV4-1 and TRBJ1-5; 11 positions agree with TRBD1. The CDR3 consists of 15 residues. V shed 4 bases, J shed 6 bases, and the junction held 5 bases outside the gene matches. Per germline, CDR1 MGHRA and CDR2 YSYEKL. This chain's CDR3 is CASSLSGTGGQPQHF. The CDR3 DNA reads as TGCGCCAGCAGCCTTTCCGGGACAGGGGGTCAGCCCCAGCATTTT.

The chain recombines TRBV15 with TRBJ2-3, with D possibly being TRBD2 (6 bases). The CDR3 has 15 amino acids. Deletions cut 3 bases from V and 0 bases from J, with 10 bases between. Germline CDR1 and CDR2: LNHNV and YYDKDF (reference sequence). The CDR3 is CATSRGDSSTDTQYF. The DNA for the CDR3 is TGTGCCACCAGCAGGGGGGACTCTAGCACAGATACGCAGTATTTT.

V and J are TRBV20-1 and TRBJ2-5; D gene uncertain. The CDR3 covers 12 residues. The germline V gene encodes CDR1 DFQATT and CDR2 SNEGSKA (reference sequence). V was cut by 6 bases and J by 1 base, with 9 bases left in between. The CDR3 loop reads CSATVGQETQYF. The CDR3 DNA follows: TGCAGTGCCACGGTGGGCCAAGAGACCCAGTACTTC.

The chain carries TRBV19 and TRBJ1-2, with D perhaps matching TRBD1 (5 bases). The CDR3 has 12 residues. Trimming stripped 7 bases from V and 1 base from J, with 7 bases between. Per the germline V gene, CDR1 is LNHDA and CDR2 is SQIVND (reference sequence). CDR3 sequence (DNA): TGTGCCAGTATGGGGGTTAACTATGGCTACACCTTC. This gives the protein CASMGVNYGYTF. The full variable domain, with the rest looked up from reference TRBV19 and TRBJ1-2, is DGGITQSPKYLFRKEGQNVTLSCEQNLNHDAMYWYRQDPGQGLRLIYYSQIVNDFQKGDIAEGYSVSREKKESFPLTVTSAQKNPTAFYLCASMGVNYGYTFGSGTRLTVV.

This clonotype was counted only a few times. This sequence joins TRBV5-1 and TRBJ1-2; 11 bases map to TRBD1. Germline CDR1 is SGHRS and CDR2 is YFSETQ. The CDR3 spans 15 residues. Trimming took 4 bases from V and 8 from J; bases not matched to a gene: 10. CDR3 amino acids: CASSGGQGATSGYTF. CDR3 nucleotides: TGCGCCAGCAGCGGTGGACAGGGGGCAACCTCGGGCTACACCTTC.

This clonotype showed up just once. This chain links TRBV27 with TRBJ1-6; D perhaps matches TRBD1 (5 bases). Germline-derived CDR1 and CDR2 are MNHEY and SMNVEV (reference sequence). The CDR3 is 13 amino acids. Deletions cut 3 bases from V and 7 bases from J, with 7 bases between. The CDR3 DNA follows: TGTGCCAGCAGTTTGAACAGGAATTCACCCCTCCACTTT. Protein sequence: CASSLNRNSPLHF.

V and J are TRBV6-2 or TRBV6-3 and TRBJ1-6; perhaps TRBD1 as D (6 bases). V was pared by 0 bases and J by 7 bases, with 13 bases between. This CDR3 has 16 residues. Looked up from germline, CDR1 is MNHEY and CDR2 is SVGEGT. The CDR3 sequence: CASSYSTGRGNSPLHF. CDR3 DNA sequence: TGTGCCAGCAGTTACTCTACAGGGAGGGGAAATTCACCCCTCCACTTT.

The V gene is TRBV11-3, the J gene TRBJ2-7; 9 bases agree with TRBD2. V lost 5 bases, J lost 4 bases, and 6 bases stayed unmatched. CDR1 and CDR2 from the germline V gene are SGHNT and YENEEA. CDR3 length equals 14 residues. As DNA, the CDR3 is TGTGCCAGCAGCCGCGGGGGGGCCGGTTACGAGCAGTACTTC. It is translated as CASSRGGAGYEQYF.

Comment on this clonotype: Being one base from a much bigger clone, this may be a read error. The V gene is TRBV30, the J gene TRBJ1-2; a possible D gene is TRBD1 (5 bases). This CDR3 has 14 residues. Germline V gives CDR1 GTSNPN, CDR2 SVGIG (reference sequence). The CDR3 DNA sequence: TGTGCCTGGAGCTTAACAGTTCGGGGGGATGGCCACACCTTC. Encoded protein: CAWSLTVRGDGHTF.

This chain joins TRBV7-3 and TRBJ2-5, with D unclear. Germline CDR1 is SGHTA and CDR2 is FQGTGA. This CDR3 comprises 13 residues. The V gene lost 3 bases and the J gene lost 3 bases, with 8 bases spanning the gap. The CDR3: CASSFSIEETQYF. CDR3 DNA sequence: TGTGCCAGCAGCTTTTCTATTGAAGAGACCCAGTACTTC. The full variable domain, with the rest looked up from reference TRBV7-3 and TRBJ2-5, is GAGVSQTPSNKVTEKGKYVELRCDPISGHTALYWYRQSLGQGPEFLIYFQGTGAADDSGLPNDRFFAVRPEGSVSTLKIQRTERGDSAVYLCASSFSIEETQYFGPGTRLLVL.

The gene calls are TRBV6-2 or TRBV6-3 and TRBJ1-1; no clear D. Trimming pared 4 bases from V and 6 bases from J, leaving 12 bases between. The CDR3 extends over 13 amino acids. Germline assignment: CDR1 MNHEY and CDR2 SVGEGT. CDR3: CASSWTGIAEAFF. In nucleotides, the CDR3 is TGTGCCAGCAGTTGGACCGGGATCGCTGAAGCTTTCTTT.

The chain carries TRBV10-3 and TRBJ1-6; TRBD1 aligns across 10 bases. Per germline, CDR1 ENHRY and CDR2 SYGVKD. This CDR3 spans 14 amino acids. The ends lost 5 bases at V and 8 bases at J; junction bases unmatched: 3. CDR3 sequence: CAISSGQGDSPLHF. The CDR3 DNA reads TGTGCCATCAGTTCAGGACAGGGGGATTCACCCCTCCACTTT.

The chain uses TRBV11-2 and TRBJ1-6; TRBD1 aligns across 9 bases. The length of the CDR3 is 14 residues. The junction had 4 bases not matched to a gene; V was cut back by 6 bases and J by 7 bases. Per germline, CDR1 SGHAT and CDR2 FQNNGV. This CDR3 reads CASRLGQGNSPLHF. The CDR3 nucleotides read TGTGCCAGCAGATTGGGACAGGGAAATTCACCCCTCCACTTT.

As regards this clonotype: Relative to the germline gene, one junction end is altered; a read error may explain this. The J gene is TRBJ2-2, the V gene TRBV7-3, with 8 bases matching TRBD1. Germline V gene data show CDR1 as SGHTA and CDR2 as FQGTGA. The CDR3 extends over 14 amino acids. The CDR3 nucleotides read TGTGCCAGCAGTCGCGACAGGGGTGGCGGGGAGCTGCTTTTT. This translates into CASSRDRGGGELLF.

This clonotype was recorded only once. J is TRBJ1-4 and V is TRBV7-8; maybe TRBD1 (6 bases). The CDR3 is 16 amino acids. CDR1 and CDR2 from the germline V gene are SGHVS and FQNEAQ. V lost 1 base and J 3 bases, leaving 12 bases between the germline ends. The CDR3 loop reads CASSLVGGGSNEKLFF. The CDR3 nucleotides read TGTGCCAGCAGCTTAGTCGGGGGGGGCTCTAATGAAAAACTGTTTTTT.

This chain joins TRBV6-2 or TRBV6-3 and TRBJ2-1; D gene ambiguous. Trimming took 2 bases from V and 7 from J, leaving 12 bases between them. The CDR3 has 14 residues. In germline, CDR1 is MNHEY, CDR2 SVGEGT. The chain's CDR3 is CASSYAGLGNEQFF. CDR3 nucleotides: TGTGCCAGCAGTTACGCAGGCTTGGGGAATGAGCAGTTCTTC.

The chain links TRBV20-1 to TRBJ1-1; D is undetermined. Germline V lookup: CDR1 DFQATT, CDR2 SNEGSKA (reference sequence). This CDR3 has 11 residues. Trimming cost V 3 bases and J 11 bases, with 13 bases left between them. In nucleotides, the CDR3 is TGCAGTGCTAGGCCGGGAGTCCGGGCTTTCTTT. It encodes CSARPGVRAFF.

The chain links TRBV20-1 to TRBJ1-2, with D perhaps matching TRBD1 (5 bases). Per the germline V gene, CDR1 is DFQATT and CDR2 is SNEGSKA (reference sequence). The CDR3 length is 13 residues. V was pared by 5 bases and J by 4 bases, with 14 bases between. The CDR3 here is CSADPDSSYGYTF. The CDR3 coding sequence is TGCAGTGCTGACCCAGACAGCTCCTATGGCTACACCTTC.

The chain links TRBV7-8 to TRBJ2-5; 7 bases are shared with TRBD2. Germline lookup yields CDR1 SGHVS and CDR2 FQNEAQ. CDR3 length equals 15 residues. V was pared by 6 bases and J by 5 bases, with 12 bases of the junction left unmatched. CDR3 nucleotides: TGTGCCAGCAGTGGGTATCGGGGGAGGGAGGAGACCCAGTACTTC. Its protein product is CASSGYRGREETQYF.

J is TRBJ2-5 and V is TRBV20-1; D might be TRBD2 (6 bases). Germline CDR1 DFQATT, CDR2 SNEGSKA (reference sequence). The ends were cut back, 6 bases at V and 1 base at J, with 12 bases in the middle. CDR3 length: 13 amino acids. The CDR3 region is CSAETSGQETQYF. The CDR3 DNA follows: TGCAGTGCGGAGACTAGTGGCCAAGAGACCCAGTACTTC.

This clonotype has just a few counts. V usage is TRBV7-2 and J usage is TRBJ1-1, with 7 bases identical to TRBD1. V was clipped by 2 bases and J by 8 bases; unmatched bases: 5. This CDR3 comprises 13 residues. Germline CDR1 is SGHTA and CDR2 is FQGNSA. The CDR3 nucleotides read TGTGCCAGCAGCTTAAGACAGGGCTACGAAGCTTTCTTT. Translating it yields CASSLRQGYEAFF.

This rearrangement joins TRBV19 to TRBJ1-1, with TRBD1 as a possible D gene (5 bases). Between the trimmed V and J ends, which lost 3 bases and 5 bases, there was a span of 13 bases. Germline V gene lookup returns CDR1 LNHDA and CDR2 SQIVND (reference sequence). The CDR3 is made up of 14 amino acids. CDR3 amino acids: CASSIVGVRTEAFF. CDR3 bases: TGTGCCAGTAGTATTGTAGGGGTTCGGACTGAAGCTTTCTTT.

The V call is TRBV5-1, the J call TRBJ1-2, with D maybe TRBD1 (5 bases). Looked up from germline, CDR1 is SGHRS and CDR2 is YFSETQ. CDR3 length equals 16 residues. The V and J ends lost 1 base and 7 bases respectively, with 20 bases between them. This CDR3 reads CASSLFGQGGTAGYTF. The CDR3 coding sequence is TGCGCCAGCAGCTTGTTCGGTCAAGGAGGGACGGCTGGCTACACCTTC.

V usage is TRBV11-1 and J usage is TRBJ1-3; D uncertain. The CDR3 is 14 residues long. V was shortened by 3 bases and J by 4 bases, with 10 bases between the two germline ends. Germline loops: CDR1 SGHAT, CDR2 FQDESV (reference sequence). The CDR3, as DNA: TGTGCCAGCAGCTTGGACGGCGCAGGAAACACCATATATTTT. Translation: CASSLDGAGNTIYF.